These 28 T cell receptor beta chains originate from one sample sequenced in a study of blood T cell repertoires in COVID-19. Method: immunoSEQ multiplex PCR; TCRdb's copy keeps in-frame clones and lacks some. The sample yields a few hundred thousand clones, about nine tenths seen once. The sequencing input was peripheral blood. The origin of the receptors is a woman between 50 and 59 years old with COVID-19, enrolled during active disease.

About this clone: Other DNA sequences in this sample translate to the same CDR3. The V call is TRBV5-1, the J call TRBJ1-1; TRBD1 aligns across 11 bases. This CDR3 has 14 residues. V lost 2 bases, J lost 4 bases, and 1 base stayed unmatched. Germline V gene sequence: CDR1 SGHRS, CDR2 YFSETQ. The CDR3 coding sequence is TGCGCCAGCAGCTTTGGGACAGGGGGCACTGAAGCTTTCTTT. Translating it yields CASSFGTGGTEAFF.

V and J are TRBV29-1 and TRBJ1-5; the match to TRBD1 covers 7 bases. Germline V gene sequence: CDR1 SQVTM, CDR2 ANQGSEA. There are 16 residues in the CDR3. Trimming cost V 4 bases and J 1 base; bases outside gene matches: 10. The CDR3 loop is CSVVEGGGGSNQPQHF. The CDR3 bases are TGCAGCGTTGTGGAAGGGGGCGGAGGGAGCAATCAGCCCCAGCATTTT.

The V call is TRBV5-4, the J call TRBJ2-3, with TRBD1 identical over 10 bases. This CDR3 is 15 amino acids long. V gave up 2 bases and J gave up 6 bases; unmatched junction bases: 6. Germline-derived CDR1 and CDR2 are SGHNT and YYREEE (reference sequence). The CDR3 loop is CASSLNPGQGDTQYF. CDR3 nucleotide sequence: TGTGCCAGCAGCTTAAACCCGGGACAGGGGGATACGCAGTATTTT. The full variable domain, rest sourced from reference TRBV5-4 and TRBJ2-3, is ETGVTQSPTHLIKTRGQQVTLRCSSQSGHNTVSWYQQALGQGPQFIFQYYREEENGRGNFPPRFSGLQFPNYSSELNVNALELDDSALYLCASSLNPGQGDTQYFGPGTRLTVL.

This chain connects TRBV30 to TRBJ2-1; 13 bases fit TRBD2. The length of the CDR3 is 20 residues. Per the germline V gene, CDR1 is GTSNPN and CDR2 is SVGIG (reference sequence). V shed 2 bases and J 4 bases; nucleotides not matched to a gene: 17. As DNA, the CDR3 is TGTGCCTGGAGTACCTGGACTAGCGGGGGCGGACGGGTGGGATACAATGAGCAGTTCTTC. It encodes CAWSTWTSGGGRVGYNEQFF.

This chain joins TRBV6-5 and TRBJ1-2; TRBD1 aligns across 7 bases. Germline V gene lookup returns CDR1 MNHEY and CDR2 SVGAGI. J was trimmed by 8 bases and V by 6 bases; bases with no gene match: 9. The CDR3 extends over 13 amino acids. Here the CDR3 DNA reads TGTGCCAGCAGCCTTTTAGACAGGGACGGCTACACCTTC. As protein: CASSLLDRDGYTF.

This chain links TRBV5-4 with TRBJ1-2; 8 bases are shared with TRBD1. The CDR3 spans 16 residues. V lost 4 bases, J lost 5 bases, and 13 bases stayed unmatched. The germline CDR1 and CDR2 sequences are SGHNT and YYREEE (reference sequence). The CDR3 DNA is TGTGCCAGCAGCCCGCTCAGGACAGGGATGTTGTATGGCTACACCTTC. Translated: CASSPLRTGMLYGYTF.

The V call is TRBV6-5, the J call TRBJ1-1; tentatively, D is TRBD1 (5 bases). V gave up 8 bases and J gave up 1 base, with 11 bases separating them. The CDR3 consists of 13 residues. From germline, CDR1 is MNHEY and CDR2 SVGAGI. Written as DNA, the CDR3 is TGTGCCAGCCCCAACACAGGGAACACTGAAGCTTTCTTT. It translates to CASPNTGNTEAFF.

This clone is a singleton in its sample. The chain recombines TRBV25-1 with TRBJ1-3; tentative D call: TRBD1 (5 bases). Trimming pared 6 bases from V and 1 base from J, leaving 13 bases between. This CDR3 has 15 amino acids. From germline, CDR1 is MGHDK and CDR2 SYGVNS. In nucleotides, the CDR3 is TGTGCCAGCAGGGACACGGGTTTTTCTGGAAACACCATATATTTT. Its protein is CASRDTGFSGNTIYF.

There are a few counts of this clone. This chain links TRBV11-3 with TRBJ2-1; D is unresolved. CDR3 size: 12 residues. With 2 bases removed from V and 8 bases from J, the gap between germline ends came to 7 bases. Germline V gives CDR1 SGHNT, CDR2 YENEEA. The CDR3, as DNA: TGTGCCAGCAGCTTATACGAGCATGAGCAGTTCTTC. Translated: CASSLYEHEQFF.

DNA of the CDR3: TGCGCCAGCAGCACAGAGCACGGGGGAGGGGCCATTCAGTACTTC. Protein sequence: CASSTEHGGGAIQYF. The V and J genes are TRBV5-1 and TRBJ2-4; 7 nucleotides agree with TRBD2. Per the germline V gene, CDR1 is SGHRS and CDR2 is YFSETQ. The V gene end was trimmed by 4 bases and the J gene end by 9 bases; junction bases not matched to a gene: 13. The CDR3 has 15 residues.

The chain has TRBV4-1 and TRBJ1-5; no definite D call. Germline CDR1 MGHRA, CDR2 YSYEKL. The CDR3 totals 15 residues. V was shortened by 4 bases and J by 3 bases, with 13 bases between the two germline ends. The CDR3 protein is CASSPQGGSNQPQHF. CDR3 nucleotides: TGCGCCAGCAGCCCCCAAGGAGGATCCAATCAGCCCCAGCATTTT.

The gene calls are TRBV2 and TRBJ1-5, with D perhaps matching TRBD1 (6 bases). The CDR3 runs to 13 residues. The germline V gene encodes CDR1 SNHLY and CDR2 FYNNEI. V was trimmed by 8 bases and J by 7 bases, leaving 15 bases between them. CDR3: CASRGGDRQPQHF. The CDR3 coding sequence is TGTGCCAGCCGAGGGGGAGATCGGCAGCCCCAGCATTTT.

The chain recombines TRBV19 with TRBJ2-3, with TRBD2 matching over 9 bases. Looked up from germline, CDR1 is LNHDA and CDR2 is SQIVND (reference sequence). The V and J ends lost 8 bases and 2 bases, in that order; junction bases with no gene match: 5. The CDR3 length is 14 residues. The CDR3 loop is CASRRGGVTDTQYF. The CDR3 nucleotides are TGTGCCAGTCGGCGGGGGGGCGTCACAGATACGCAGTATTTT.

Here the CDR3 reads CATPGLVSTDTQYF. The DNA for the CDR3 is TGTGCCACCCCGGGACTAGTGAGCACAGATACGCAGTATTTT. V and J are TRBV2 and TRBJ2-3, with 8 bases matching TRBD2. V gave up 10 bases and J gave up 0 bases; unmatched junction bases: 6. The V gene's germline CDR1 is SNHLY and CDR2 FYNNEI. This CDR3 comprises 14 residues.

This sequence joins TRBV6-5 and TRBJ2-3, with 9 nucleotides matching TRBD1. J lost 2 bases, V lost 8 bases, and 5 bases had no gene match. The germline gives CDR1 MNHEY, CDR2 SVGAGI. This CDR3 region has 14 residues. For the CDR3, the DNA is TGTGCCAGCGCAGGGACAGGGTTCACAGATACGCAGTATTTT. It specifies CASAGTGFTDTQYF.

The CDR3 sequence is CASRIGGTANYGYTF. The CDR3 DNA is TGTGCCAGCAGGATTGGGGGCACGGCTAACTATGGCTACACCTTC. The chain uses TRBV27 and TRBJ1-2; possible D gene TRBD1, 6 bases. V was shortened by 6 bases and J by 0 bases, with 14 bases between the two germline ends. The CDR3 totals 15 residues. Germline CDR1 MNHEY, CDR2 SMNVEV (reference sequence).

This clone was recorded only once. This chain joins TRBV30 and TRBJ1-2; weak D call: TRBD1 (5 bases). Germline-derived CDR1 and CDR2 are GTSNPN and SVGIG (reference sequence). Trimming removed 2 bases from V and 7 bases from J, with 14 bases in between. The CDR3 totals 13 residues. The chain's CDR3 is CAWSPPGYAGYTF. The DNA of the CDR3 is TGTGCCTGGAGTCCTCCAGGGTACGCTGGCTACACCTTC.

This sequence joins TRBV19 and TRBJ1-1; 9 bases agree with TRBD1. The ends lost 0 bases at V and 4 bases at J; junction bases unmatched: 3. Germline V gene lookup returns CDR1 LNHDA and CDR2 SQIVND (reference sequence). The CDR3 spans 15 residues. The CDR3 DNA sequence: TGTGCCAGTAGTATAGAGACAGGGGGAGGCACTGAAGCTTTCTTT. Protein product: CASSIETGGGTEAFF.

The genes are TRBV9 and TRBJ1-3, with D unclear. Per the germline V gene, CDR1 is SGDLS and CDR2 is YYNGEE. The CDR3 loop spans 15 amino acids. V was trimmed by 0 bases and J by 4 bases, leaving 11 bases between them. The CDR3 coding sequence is TGTGCCAGCAGCGTAGGTGCAGGCGGGGGAAACACCATATATTTT. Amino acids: CASSVGAGGGNTIYF.

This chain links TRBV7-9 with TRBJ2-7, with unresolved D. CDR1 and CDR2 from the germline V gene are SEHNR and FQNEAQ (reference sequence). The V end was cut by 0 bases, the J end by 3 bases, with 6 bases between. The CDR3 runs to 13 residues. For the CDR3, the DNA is TGTGCCAGCAGCTTAGCTCTAGTCTACGAGCAGTACTTC. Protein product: CASSLALVYEQYF.

Written as DNA, the CDR3 is TGTGCCTGGTCGAGATTAGCCCAGCCCCAGCATTTT. It specifies CAWSRLAQPQHF. The chain employs TRBV30 and TRBJ1-5; D remains unclear. Germline V lookup: CDR1 GTSNPN, CDR2 SVGIG (reference sequence). This CDR3 comprises 12 residues. V was trimmed by 5 bases and J by 7 bases, leaving 12 bases between them.

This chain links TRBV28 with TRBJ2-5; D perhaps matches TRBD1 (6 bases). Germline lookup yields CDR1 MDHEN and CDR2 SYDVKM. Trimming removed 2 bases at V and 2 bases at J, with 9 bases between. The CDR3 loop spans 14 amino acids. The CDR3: CASSLGGGQETQYF. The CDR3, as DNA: TGTGCCAGCAGTTTAGGGGGCGGTCAAGAGACCCAGTACTTC.

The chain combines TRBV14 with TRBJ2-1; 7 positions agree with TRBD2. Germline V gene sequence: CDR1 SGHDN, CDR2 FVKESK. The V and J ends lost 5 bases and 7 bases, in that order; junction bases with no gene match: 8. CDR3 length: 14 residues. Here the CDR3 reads CASSSVFSGNEQFF. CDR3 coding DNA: TGTGCCAGCAGCTCCGTGTTTAGCGGGAATGAGCAGTTCTTC.

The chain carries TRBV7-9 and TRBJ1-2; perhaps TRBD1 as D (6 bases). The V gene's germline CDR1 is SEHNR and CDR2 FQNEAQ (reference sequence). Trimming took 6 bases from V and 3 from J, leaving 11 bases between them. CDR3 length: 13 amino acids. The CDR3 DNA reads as TGTGCCAGCAGTCCGGACAGATACTATGGCTACACCTTC. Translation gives CASSPDRYYGYTF.

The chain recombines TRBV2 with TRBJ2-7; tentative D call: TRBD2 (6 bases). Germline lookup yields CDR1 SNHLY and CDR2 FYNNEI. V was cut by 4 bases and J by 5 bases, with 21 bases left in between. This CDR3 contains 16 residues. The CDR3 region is CASSGPLGTSKDEQYF. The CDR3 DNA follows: TGTGCCAGCAGTGGTCCGTTGGGGACTTCCAAGGACGAGCAGTACTTC.

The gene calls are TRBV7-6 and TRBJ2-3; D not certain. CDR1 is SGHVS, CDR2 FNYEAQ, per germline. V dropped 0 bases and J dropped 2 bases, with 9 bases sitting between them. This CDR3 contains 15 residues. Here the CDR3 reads CASSLAQVDTDTQYF. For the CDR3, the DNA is TGTGCCAGCAGCTTAGCGCAGGTGGACACAGATACGCAGTATTTT.

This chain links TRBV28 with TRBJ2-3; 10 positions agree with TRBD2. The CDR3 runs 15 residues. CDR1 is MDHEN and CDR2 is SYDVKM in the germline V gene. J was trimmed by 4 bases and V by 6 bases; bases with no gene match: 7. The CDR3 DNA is TGTGCCAGCAGCCGTAGCGGGGGGCAGGCAGATACGCAGTATTTT. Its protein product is CASSRSGGQADTQYF.

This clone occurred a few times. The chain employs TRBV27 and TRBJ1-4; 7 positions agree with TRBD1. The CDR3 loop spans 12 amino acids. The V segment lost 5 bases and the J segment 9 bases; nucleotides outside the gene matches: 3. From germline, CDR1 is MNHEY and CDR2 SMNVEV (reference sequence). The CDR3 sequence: CASSTGVQKLFF. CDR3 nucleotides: TGTGCCAGCAGTACAGGGGTGCAAAAACTGTTTTTT.